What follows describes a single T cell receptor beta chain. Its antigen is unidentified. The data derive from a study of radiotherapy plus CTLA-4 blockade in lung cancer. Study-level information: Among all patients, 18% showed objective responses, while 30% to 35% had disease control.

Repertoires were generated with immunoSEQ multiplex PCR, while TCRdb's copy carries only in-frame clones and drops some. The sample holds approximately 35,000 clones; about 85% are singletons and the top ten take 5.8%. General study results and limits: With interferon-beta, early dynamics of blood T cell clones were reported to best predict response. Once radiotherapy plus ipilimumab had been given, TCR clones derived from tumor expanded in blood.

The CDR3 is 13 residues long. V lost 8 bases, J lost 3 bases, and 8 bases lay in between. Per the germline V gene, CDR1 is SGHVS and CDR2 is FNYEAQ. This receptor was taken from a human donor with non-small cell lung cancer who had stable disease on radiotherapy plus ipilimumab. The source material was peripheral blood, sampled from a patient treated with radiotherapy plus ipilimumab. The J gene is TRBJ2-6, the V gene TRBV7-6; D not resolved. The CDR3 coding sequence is TGTGCCAGCGGCGCGGATGGGGCCAACGTCCTGACTTTC. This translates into CASGADGANVLTF.